Listed below are T cell receptor beta chains from one sample, sequenced in a study. TCRdb re-called the 5' RACE reads with MiXCR, one entry per CDR3 protein. The data hold about 62,000 distinct CDR3 sequences, with nearly 30% observed a single time. The sequencing input was tumor-infiltrating naive CD4+ T cells sorted from the breast tumor. These receptors were taken from a female donor with breast cancer. CDR3s leave out the opening cysteine and the closing phenylalanine or tryptophan.

v_call cdr3_length cdr3_aa
TRBV7-6 16 ASSATPLGGGSYNEQF
TRBV5-1 12 ASSLEGALSEQY
TRBV12-3/TRBV12-4 14 ASSSPQLAGTYEQY
TRBV7-9 14 ASSRGQGIGGTEAF
TRBV30 12 AWSGAGGTDTQY
TRBV4-2 14 ASSQDDRAKGNTIY
TRBV7-2 14 ASTPLASGTYNEQF
TRBV5-1 16 ASSSPLQGAHMNTEAF
TRBV6-6 13 ASRYPGQSYSPLH
TRBV29-1 9 SASKGYEQY
TRBV20-1 13 SARDPSGVSYEQY
TRBV6-2/TRBV6-3 12 ASSYSTGYTEAF
TRBV6-1 11 ASAPGRNSPLH
TRBV5-1 13 AGGLAGQFTDTQY
TRBV15 11 ATSRDSGYEQC
TRBV20-1 16 SARAYRATDMSTDTQY
TRBV7-9 16 ASSPARTSGRAFYEQY
TRBV15 13 ATSREREMYNEQF
TRBV5-1 13 ASSLTVANTGELF
TRBV4-1 16 ASSQVNLGLNRGETQY
TRBV4-2 17 ASSQGTSAGGPRGETQY
TRBV30 11 AWRRQDTDTQY
TRBV29-1 11 SAPGRSTDTQY
TRBV6-1 11 ASSAQVQETQY
TRBV11-2 11 ASSLTSYYEQY
TRBV2 12 ASEPLTGRTEAF
TRBV6-2/TRBV6-3 15 ASSSPPGWGRGNEQF
TRBV6-1 13 ASSDSRGGNYEQY
TRBV20-1 14 SARDAWRGMTDTQY
TRBV18 14 ASSPTQGAGYNEQF
TRBV20-1 13 SARNTGQGLSGYT
TRBV7-3 11 ASSSVRGETQY
TRBV6-5 12 ASSLRRYQETQY
TRBV4-1 14 ASSPVTSGRGYEQF
TRBV29-1 12 SVSRGTNQETQY
TRBV4-2 13 ASSQGQGGKNEQS
TRBV5-1 16 ASSPTWDSGGPYNEQF
TRBV6-5 13 ASSYGTGFQETQY
TRBV10-3 10 AISGKNTEAF
TRBV2 12 ASRDTYSNQPQH
TRBV5-1 13 ASSLGLDPYNEQF
TRBV20-1 12 SAQQGAGANVLT
TRBV3-1 12 ASSYRQIQNEAF
TRBV11-2 13 ASSPSTGENNEQF
TRBV6-5 13 ASRNLVTANTEAF
TRBV28 12 ASGVGASGNTIY
TRBV30 13 AWSVPTGGGEKLF
TRBV7-2 13 ASSYPAGWAETQY
TRBV11-2 13 ASSLTMSMGSPLH